The present entry profiles one TCR beta chain with its context. What antigen it recognizes has not been identified. Nothing much larger sits one base from this clone, and base qualities are not available. Read against the paper, the sample's time point label means: cells obtained before transplantation from donor or recipient. CD3+CD4+ and CD3+CD8+ populations were FACS-sorted from unstimulated pre-transplant donor and recipient cells taken from spleen or lymph nodes. Library method: the immunoSEQ multiplex PCR assay. For most patients, genomic DNA was isolated with the Qiagen DNeasy Blood and Tissue Kit and sent frozen to Adaptive Biotechnologies for TCR sequencing. High-throughput TCR-beta CDR3 sequencing of genomic DNA from most patients was performed by Adaptive Biotechnologies. For the original study's pipeline: TCR sequencing data for some 19 patients were retrieved from Adaptive's ImmunoSEQ software; three other patients were processed with MiXCR and VDJtools. To correct CD4 versus CD8 sorting errors, any sequence found in both subsets at a frequency ratio below 5:1 was removed. CDR3 nucleotide sequences shared between donor and recipient were removed because their origin could not be assigned. To be classed as alloreactive, a clone needed at least 2-fold expansion over unstimulated cells and a minimum CFSE-low frequency of 0.002% (template counts) or 0.001% (read counts). Mappable clones were those detected in sequenced pre-transplant spleen, lymph node, or MLR CFSE-low populations of the donor or recipient. Cumulative frequency of alloreactive clones was calculated as a percentage of all sequences weighted by copy number. TCRdb carries this immuneACCESS record with in-frame sequences only. Its versions omit some clonotypes, under half of them owing to an unresolved V gene in the studies checked, with the rest unexplained. V and J calls and clone size are copied from that table; D and trimming were computed from the DNA. The sample table contains 85,000 to 90,000 clones; only one count was recorded for about 91% of them. The ten largest make up just under 0.35% of the sample.

This record belongs to a study of graft-versus-host responses after intestinal transplantation (dated by TCRdb to the early 2020s). With regard to the full study: Recipients received multivisceral, liver-intestinal, or isolated intestinal transplants. Anti-thymocyte globulin induction was given to all recipients, followed by maintenance tacrolimus and steroids for 2 to 3 years. Graft-versus-host and host-versus-graft alloreactive T cell clones were tracked in the graft, circulation and bone marrow after intestinal transplantation using bulk TCR-beta CDR3 sequencing. To identify alloreactive clones, pre-transplant mixed lymphocyte reaction products were sequenced and then compared with unstimulated pre-transplant donor and recipient T cells. The cohort enrolled about two dozen intestinal transplant recipients, one of whom was a retransplant, and 3 patients without pretransplant specimens were excluded. Donor T cell macrochimerism was defined as a peak of at least 4% donor T cells among recipient peripheral blood mononuclear cells. Instead of going to the commercial service, samples from a few later patients were sequenced in-house on an Illumina MiSeq and processed with MiXCR.

Here is what the overall study found, with its caveats: The relatively low number and heterogeneity of intestinal transplant patients limited the conclusions. GvH clones were found in recipient bone marrow, and some of the GvH clones appeared earlier in ileal mucosa or blood, which is consistent with an intestinal mucosal origin. Early after transplant, declines in HvG clones were associated with peak levels of circulating GvH clones. Patients with donor T cell macrochimerism had high GvH to HvG T cell clonal ratios in their allografts.

From the cysteine up to the phenylalanine, the CDR3 has a length of 13 residues. The CDR3 DNA has 39 bases and is translated from base 1. Trimming accounts for 2 bases at V and 14 bases at J, while the number of junction bases matched to no gene is 12. Via the germline V gene, CDR1 is SGHRS and CDR2 YFSETQ. The chain couples TRBV5-1 to TRBJ1-2; TRBD1 aligns with 7 central bases. Sequenced material: unstimulated CD4+ T cells sorted from spleen or lymph node cells, taken before transplant. The source of this sequence is a human donor who was the organ donor for an intestinal transplant. This receptor has the CDR3 CASSLSARQGVTF. The nucleotides are TGCGCCAGCAGCTTATCTGCAAGACAGGGCGTTACCTTC.